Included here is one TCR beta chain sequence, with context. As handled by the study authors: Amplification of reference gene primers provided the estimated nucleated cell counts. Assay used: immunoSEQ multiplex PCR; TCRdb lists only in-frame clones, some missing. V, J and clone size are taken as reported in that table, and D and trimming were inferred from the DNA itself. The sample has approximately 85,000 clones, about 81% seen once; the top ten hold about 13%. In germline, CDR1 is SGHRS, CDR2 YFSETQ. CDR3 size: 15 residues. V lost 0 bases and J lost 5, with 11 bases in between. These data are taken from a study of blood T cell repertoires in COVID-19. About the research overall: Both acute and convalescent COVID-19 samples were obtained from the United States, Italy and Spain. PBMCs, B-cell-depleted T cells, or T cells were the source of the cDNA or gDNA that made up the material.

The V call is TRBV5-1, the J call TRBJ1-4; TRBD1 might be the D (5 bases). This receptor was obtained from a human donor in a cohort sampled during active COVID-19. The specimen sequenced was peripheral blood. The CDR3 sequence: CASSLGGSLNEKLFF. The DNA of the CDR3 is TGCGCCAGCAGCTTGGGGGGCAGCCTCAATGAAAAACTGTTTTTT. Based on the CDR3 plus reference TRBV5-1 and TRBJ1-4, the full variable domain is KAGVTQTPRYLIKTRGQQVTLSCSPISGHRSVSWYQQTPGQGLQFLFEYFSETQRNKGNFPGRFSGRQFSNSRSEMNVSTLELGDSALYLCASSLGGSLNEKLFFGSGTQLSVL.